This TCR beta chain was captured in a study of OX40 agonist ivuxolimab in advanced cancers. Describing the broader study: The costimulatory receptor OX40 (CD134) was targeted by ivuxolimab, a fully human IgG2 agonistic monoclonal antibody. Prior anti-PD-1, anti-PD-L1 or anti-CTLA-4 therapy was permitted, and less than 45% of dose-escalation patients had received checkpoint inhibitors. Intravenous ivuxolimab was administered to patients every 2 weeks at six dose levels: 0.01, 0.1, 0.3, 1.5, 3 and 10 mg/kg. The dose-escalation cohort was almost 85% male with a mean age of approximately 60 years, ranging from roughly 23 to 85. The purpose of peripheral TCRbeta sequencing was to test whether ivuxolimab changed TCR sequence diversity and led to clonal T-cell expansion. Partial responses were achieved by three dose-escalation patients, of whom one had hepatocellular carcinoma and two had cutaneous melanoma. Among the roughly 52 dose-escalation patients, 19 had hepatocellular carcinoma, 15 melanoma, 9 renal cell carcinoma and 9 head and neck cancer. The paper describes the monotherapy dose-escalation part (N of about 47 patients) of the phase I trial of ivuxolimab.

The research as a whole found: In partial responders in the 0.1-3.0 mg/kg groups, normalized peripheral clonal expansion was found to be among the lowest, especially among CD8+ T cells. The antigen specificity of the peripheral T cells that underwent clonal expansion was not determined. At doses from 0.1 to 3.0 mg/kg, clonal expansion was seen in both CD4+ and CD8+ blood T cells between baseline and week 6. Low levels of normalized T-cell clonal expansion were also seen in some patients who did not respond. After ivuxolimab, more expanded clones were found on average in CD8+ T cells than in CD4+ T cells.

The trial excluded patients who had a history of autoimmune disease or who were on systemic immunosuppression. Peripheral blood for TCR sequencing was collected from all dose cohorts at baseline, on cycle 4 day 1, and on cycle 7 day 1. The samples were taken from a phase I, first-in-human, multicenter, open-label dose-escalation trial of ivuxolimab. Adults with locally advanced or metastatic melanoma, renal cell, hepatocellular, or head and neck squamous cell carcinoma were enrolled in the trial. CD4+ and CD8+ T cells were sorted separately from peripheral blood before TCR sequencing. This clone was counted only a few times. This clone's antigen is unknown. Base qualities are not recorded, but no much larger clone differs from it by a single base. Via the germline V gene, CDR1 is MNHEY and CDR2 SVGAGI. Trimmed from V: 7 bases; trimmed from J: 0 bases; junction bases lacking a gene match: 3. The CDR3 contains 15 residues, cysteine and phenylalanine counted. The retained sequence is limited to the CDR3, 45 bases, with the frame set at the first base.

To sequence the TCRbeta CDR3 region, genomic DNA was isolated from the sorted cells. The immunoSEQ Assay was used for sequencing of TCRbeta CDR3 regions. Not all clones reach the TCRdb copy of this immuneACCESS table, which keeps in-frame sequences only. Checked studies attribute under half of the gap to unresolved V genes and leave the rest unexplained. A total of about 64,000 clones appear in this sample, approximately 80% of them only once. The ten largest clones capture 5% of the sample. The V and J genes are TRBV6-5 and TRBJ2-7; TRBD2 agrees with 13 junctional bases. The clonotype comes from an adult with an advanced solid tumor such as melanoma, head and neck, liver or kidney cancer. The sample in question was CD4+ or CD8+ T cells sorted from blood, obtained in a trial of the OX40 agonist ivuxolimab. The DNA is TGTGCCAGCAAACTAGCGGGAGGGGGCTCCTACGAGCAGTACTTC. It encodes CASKLAGGGSYEQYF.